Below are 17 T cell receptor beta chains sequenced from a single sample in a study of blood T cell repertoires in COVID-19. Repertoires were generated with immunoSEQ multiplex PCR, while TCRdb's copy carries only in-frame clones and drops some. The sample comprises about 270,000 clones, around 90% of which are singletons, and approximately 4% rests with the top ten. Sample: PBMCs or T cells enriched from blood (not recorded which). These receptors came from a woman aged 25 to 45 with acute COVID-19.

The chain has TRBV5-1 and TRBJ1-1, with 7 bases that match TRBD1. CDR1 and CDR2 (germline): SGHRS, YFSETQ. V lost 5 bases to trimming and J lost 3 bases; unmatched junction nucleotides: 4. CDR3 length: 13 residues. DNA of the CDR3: TGCGCCAGCAGAGGACAGGATGACACTGAAGCTTTCTTT. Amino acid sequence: CASRGQDDTEAFF.

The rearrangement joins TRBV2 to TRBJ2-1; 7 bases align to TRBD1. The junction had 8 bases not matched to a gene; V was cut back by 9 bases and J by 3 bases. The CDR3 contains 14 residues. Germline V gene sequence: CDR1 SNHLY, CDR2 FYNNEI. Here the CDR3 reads CARTSGQDYNEQFF. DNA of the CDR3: TGTGCCAGGACCTCTGGACAGGACTACAATGAGCAGTTCTTC.

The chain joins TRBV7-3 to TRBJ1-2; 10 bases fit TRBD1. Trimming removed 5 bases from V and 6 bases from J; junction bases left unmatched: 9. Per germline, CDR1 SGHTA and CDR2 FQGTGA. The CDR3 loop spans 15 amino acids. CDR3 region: CASSDGTGQGNGYTF. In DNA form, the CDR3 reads TGTGCCAGCAGCGACGGTACGGGACAGGGGAATGGCTACACCTTC.

The CDR3 loop is CASQIGVAGGLTGELFF. CDR3 nucleotides: TGTGCCAGCCAGATCGGGGTAGCGGGAGGTCTCACCGGGGAGCTGTTTTTT. This chain connects TRBV3-1 (or the pseudogene TRBV3-2) to TRBJ2-2; 10 bases are a match to TRBD2. J was trimmed by 4 bases and V by 8 bases; bases with no gene match: 13. The CDR3 consists of 17 residues. The V gene's germline CDR1 is LGHDT and CDR2 YNNKEL (reference sequence).

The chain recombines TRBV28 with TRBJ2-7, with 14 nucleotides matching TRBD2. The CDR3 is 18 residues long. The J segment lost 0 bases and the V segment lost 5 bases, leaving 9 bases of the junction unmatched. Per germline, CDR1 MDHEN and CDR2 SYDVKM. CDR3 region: CASSPTMGLAGASYEQYF. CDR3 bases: TGTGCCAGCAGTCCCACAATGGGACTAGCGGGAGCCTCCTACGAGCAGTACTTC. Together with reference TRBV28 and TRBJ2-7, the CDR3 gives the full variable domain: DVKVTQSSRYLVKRTGEKVFLECVQDMDHENMFWYRQDPGLGLRLIYFSYDVKMKEKGDIPEGYSVSREKKERFSLILESASTNQTSMYLCASSPTMGLAGASYEQYFGPGTRLTVT.

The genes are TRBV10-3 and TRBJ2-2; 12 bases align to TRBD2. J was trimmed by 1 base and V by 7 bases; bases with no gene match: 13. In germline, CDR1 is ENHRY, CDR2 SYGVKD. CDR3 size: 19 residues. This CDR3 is CAITAQTGLAGMNTGELFF. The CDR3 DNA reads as TGTGCCATCACCGCCCAAACAGGACTAGCGGGAATGAACACCGGGGAGCTGTTTTTT.

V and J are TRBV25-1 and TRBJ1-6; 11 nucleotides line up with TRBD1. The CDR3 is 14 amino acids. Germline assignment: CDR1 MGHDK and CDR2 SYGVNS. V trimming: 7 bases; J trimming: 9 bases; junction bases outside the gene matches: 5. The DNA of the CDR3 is TGTGCCAGCAAAAGGACAGGGGGCGGTTCACCCCTCCACTTT. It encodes CASKRTGGGSPLHF.

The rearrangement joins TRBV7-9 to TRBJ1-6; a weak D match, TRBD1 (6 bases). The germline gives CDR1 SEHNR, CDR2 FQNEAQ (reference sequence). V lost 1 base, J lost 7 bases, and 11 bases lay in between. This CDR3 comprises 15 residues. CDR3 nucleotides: TGTGCCAGCAGCTTAGGGGCAGGGGACAATTCACCCCTCCACTTT. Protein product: CASSLGAGDNSPLHF.

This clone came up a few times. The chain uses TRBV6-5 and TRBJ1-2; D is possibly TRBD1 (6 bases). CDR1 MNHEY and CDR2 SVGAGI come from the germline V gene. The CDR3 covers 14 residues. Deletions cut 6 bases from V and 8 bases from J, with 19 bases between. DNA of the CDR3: TGTGCCAGCAGCCTTGGGACATCTGCGGAGGGCTACACCTTC. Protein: CASSLGTSAEGYTF.

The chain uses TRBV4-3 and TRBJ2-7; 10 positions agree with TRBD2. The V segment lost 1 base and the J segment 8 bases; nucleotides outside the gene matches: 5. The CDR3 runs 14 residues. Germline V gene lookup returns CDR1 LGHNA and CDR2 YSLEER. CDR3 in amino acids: CASSQGLAGDKQYF. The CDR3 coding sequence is TGCGCCAGCAGCCAAGGTCTAGCGGGAGATAAGCAGTACTTC.

The CDR3 is CASSYPTSGSIYEQYF. The CDR3 coding sequence is TGTGCCAGCAGTTACCCAACTAGCGGGAGTATCTACGAGCAGTACTTC. The chain carries TRBV6-2 or TRBV6-3 and TRBJ2-7; 11 positions match TRBD2. Germline V gives CDR1 MNHEY, CDR2 SVGEGT. The CDR3 loop spans 16 amino acids. With V trimmed by 2 bases and J by 3 bases, 6 bases remained unmatched.

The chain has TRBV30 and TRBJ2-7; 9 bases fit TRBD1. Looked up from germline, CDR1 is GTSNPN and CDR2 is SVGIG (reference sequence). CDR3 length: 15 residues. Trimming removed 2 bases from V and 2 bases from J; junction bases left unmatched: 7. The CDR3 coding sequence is TGTGCCTGGAGTCGGGGGACAGGGCTTACCTACGAGCAGTACTTC. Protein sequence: CAWSRGTGLTYEQYF.

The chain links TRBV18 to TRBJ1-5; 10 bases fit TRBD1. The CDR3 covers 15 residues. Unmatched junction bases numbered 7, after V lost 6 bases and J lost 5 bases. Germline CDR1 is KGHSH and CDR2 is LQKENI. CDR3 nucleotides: TGTGCCAGCTCCCCCGGGACAGGGGCCTATCAGCCCCAGCATTTT. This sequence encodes CASSPGTGAYQPQHF.

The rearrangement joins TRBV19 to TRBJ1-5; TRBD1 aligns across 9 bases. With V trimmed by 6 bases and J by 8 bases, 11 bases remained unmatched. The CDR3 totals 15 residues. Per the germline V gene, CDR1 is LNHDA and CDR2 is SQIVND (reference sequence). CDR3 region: CASRRTTGGREPQHF. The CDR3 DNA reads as TGTGCCAGTAGGAGGACCACAGGGGGCCGCGAGCCCCAGCATTTT. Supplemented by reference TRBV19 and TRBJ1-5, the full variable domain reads DGGITQSPKYLFRKEGQNVTLSCEQNLNHDAMYWYRQDPGQGLRLIYYSQIVNDFQKGDIAEGYSVSREKKESFPLTVTSAQKNPTAFYLCASRRTTGGREPQHFGDGTRLSIL.

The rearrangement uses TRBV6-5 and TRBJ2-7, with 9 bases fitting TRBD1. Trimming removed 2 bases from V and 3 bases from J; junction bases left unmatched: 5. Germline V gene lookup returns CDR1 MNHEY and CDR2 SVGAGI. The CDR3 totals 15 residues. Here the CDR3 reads CASSYRDRAHYEQYF. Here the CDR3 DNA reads TGTGCCAGCAGTTACCGGGACAGGGCACACTACGAGCAGTACTTC.

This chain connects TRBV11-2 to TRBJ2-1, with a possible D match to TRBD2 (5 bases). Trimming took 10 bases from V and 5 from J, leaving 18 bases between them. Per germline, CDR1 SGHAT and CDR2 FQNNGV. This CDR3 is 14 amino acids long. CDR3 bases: TGTGCCACCGAGTCGGCGGAGGCGAACAATGAGCAGTTCTTC. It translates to CATESAEANNEQFF.

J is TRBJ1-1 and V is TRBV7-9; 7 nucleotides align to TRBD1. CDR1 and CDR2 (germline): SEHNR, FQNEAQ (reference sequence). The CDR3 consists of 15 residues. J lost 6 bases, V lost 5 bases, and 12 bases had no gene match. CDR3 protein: CASSRTTGVVSEAFF. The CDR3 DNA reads TGTGCCAGCAGCCGGACTACAGGGGTAGTCTCTGAAGCTTTCTTT.